The table lists the clone carrying this TCR beta chain with a few counts. The data were obtained in a study of T-cell memory formation after mild COVID-19. TCRdb re-called the 5' RACE reads through MiXCR, storing one row per CDR3 protein. In the table there are hundreds of thousands of distinct CDR3 sequences, 8% to 9% of which are singletons. Trimming shortened V by 4 bases and J by 0 bases, and 16 bases separated the two germline ends. The length of the CDR3 is 15 residues. Germline CDR1 DFQATT, CDR2 SNEGSKA (reference sequence). This clonotype was sampled from a man aged 18-30 years who had mild COVID-19 (a few samples of this study predate the infection). Cell type and time point are not known. This sequence joins TRBV20-1 and TRBJ2-7, with D tentatively TRBD1 (7 bases). Material: PBMCs or a T cell subset sorted from them (not recorded which). CDR3 coding DNA: TGCAGTGCTACCCGAGGGGGGACAGCCTCCTACGAGCAGTACTTC. This codes for CSATRGGTASYEQYF.